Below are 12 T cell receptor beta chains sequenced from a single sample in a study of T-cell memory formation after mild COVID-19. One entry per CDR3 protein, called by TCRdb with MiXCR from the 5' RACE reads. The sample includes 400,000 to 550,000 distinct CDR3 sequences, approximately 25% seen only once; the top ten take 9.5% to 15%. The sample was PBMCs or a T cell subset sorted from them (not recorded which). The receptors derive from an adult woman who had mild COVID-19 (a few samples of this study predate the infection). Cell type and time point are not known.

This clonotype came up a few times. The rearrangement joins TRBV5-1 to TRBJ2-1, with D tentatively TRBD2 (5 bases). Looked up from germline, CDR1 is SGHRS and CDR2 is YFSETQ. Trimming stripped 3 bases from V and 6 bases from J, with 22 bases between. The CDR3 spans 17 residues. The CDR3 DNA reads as TGCGCCAGCAGCTGGCCAGATTGGGCGGAGGCAGGCAATGAGCAGTTCTTC. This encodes CASSWPDWAEAGNEQFF.

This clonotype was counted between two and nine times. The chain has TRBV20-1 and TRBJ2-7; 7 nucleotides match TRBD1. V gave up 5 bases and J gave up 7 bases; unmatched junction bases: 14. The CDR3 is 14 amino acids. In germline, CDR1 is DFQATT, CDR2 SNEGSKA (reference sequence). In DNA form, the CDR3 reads TGCAGTGCTTGTCCAGGGGGAGATCCGGAAGAGCAGTACTTC. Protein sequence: CSACPGGDPEEQYF.

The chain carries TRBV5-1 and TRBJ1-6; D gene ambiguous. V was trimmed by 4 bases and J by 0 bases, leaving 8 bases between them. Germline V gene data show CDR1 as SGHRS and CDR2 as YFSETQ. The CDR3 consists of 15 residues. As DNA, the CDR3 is TGCGCCAGCAGCGCCCGGGACTCCTATAATTCACCCCTCCACTTT. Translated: CASSARDSYNSPLHF.

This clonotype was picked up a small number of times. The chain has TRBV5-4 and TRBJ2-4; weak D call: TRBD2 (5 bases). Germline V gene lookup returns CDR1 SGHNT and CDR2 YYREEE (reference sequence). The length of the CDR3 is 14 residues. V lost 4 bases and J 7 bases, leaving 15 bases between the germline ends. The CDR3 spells CASSLLEGRNIQYF. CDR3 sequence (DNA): TGTGCCAGCAGCCTTCTAGAGGGAAGGAACATTCAGTACTTC.

The CDR3 DNA reads as TGTGCCAGCGCTTTTGGGGCTAGCGGGAGCACAGATACGCAGTATTTT. Amino acid sequence: CASAFGASGSTDTQYF. The rearrangement links TRBV9 to TRBJ2-3, with 8 bases aligning to TRBD2. This CDR3 is built from 16 residues. V gave up 7 bases and J gave up 0 bases; unmatched junction bases: 10. Germline-derived CDR1 and CDR2 are SGDLS and YYNGEE.

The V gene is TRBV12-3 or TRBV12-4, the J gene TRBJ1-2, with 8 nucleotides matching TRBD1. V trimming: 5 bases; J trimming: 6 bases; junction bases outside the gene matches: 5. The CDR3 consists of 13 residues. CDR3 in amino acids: CASSRPTGDGYTF. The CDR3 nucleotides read TGTGCCAGCAGTCGCCCGACAGGGGATGGCTACACCTTC.

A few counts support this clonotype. The CDR3, as DNA: TGTGCCAGCAGCTTAGAAGGAACTAACTATGGCTACACCTTC. It yields the protein CASSLEGTNYGYTF. The chain recombines TRBV7-2 with TRBJ1-2; D remains unclear. The germline V gene encodes CDR1 SGHTA and CDR2 FQGNSA. V dropped 1 base and J dropped 0 bases, with 6 bases sitting between them. The CDR3 consists of 14 residues.

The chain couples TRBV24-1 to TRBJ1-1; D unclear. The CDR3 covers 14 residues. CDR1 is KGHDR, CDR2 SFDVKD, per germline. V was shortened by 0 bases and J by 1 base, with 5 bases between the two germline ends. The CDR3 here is CATSDLEGNTEAFF. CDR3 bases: TGTGCCACCAGTGATTTGGAGGGGAACACTGAAGCTTTCTTT.

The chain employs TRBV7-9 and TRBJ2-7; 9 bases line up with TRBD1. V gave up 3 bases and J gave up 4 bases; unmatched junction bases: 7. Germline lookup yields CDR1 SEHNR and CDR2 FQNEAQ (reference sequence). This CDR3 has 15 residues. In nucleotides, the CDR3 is TGTGCCAGCAGCTTCGCGGGACAGGGTTTATACGAGCAGTACTTC. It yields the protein CASSFAGQGLYEQYF.

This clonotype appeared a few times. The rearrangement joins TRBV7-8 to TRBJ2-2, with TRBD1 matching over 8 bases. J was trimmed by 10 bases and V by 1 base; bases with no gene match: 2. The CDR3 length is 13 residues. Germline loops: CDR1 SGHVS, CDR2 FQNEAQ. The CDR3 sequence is CASSLGRGQELFF. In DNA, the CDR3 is TGTGCCAGCAGCTTAGGCAGGGGGCAGGAGCTGTTTTTT.

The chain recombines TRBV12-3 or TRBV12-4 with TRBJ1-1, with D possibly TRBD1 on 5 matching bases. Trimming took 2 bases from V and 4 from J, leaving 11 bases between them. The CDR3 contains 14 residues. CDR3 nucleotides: TGTGCCAGCAGTTTAAGATCCCAGGGCACTGAAGCTTTCTTT. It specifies CASSLRSQGTEAFF.

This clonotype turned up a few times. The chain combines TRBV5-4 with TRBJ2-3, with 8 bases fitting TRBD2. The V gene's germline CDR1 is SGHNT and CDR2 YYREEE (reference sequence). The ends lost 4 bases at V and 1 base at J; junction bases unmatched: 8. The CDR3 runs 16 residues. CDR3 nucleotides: TGTGCCAGCAGCCTCCCGAAGCGGGGGCGCACAGATACGCAGTATTTT. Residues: CASSLPKRGRTDTQYF.